This paragraph covers one TCR beta chain sequence. Its specificity is unknown. The data derive from a study of lymphopenia after photon versus proton radiotherapy. General observations from the study: Authors raise, but do not show, better survival with proton therapy.

TCRdb keeps only in-frame clones here, not all; method: immunoSEQ multiplex PCR. Of roughly 16,000 clones listed, 85% to 90% were seen once; the top ten hold around a tenth. V shed 1 base and J shed 0 bases, with 10 bases lying between them. Looked up from germline, CDR1 is SGHRS and CDR2 is YFSETQ. The CDR3 runs 16 residues. The specimen was peripheral blood, collected from a patient treated with proton-based radiotherapy. The chain employs TRBV5-1 and TRBJ1-4; D is unresolved. This clonotype originated in an older man with pancreatic cancer. CDR3 in DNA: TGCGCCAGCAGCTTGTTGGGGTCTGCAACTAATGAAAAACTGTTTTTT. This sequence encodes CASSLLGSATNEKLFF.